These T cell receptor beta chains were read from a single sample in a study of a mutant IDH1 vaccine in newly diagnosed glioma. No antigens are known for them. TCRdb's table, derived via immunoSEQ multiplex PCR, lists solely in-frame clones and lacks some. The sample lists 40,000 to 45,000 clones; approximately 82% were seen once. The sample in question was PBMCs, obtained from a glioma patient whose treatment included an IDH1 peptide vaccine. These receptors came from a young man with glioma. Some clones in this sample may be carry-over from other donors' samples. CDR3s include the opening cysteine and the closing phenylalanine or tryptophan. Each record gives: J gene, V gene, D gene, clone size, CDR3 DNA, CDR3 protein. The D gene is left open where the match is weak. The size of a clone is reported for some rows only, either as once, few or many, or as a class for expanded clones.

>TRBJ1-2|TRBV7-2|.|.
TGTGCCAGCAGCCTTGGGCCAGGGGAGGGGTATGGCTACACCTTC
CASSLGPGEGYGYTF
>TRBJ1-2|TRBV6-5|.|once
TGTGCCAGCTGGGGAGGAGGTGGCTACACCTTC
CASWGGGGYTF
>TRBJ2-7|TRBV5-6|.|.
TGTGCCAGCAGCCTGGTGGAGGTTCCCTACGAGCAGTACTTC
CASSLVEVPYEQYF
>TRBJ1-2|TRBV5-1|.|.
TGCGCCAGCAGCTTGGACGGCTATGGCTACACCTTC
CASSLDGYGYTF
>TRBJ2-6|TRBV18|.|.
TGTGCCAGCTCACCTCTTAACTCCCGAAGCTCTGGGGCCAACGTCCTGACTTTC
CASSPLNSRSSGANVLTF
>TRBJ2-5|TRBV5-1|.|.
TGCGCCAGCAGCTTGGCGGGCCCCCAAGAGACCCAGTACTTC
CASSLAGPQETQYF
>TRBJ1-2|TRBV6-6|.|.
TGTGCCAGCAGTCAAGCCTACCTCAACCATGGCTACACCTTC
CASSQAYLNHGYTF
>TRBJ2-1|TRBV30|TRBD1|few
TGTGCCTGGAACACCGGGACAGGGCCTTACAGTGAGCAGTTCTTC
CAWNTGTGPYSEQFF
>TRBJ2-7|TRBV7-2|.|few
TGTGCCAGCAGCTTCCTATCGGGACAAGCCTACGAGCAGTACTTC
CASSFLSGQAYEQYF
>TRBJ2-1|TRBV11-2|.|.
TGTGCCAGCAGCTTAGAACTGGGGGTATACAATGAGCAGTTCTTC
CASSLELGVYNEQFF
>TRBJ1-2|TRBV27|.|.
TGTGCCAGCAGTTTAAACGGCAACTATGGCTACACCTTC
CASSLNGNYGYTF
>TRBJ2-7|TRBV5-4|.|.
TGTGCCAGCAGCTTGGACGGTCCCTCCTACGAGCAGTACTTC
CASSLDGPSYEQYF
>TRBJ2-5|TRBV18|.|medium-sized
TGTGCCAGCTCATCTCGCAGGGGTCCGCAAGAGACCCAGTACTTC
CASSSRRGPQETQYF
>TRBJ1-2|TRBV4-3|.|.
TGCGCCAGCAGCCAAGACAGGACAGAGGGGTCGCACACCTTC
CASSQDRTEGSHTF
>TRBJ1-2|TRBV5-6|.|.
TGTGCCAGCAGCTTGCTAGGGAGCTACACCTTC
CASSLLGSYTF
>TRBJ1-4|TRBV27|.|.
TGTGCCAGCAGTTCCCCACTCCGGTCGGGGAACAAGGGAAAACTGTTTTTT
CASSSPLRSGNKGKLFF
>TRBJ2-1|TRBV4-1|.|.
TGCGCCAGCAGCCAAGATTTGAGAGGTGACAATGAGCAGTTCTTC
CASSQDLRGDNEQFF